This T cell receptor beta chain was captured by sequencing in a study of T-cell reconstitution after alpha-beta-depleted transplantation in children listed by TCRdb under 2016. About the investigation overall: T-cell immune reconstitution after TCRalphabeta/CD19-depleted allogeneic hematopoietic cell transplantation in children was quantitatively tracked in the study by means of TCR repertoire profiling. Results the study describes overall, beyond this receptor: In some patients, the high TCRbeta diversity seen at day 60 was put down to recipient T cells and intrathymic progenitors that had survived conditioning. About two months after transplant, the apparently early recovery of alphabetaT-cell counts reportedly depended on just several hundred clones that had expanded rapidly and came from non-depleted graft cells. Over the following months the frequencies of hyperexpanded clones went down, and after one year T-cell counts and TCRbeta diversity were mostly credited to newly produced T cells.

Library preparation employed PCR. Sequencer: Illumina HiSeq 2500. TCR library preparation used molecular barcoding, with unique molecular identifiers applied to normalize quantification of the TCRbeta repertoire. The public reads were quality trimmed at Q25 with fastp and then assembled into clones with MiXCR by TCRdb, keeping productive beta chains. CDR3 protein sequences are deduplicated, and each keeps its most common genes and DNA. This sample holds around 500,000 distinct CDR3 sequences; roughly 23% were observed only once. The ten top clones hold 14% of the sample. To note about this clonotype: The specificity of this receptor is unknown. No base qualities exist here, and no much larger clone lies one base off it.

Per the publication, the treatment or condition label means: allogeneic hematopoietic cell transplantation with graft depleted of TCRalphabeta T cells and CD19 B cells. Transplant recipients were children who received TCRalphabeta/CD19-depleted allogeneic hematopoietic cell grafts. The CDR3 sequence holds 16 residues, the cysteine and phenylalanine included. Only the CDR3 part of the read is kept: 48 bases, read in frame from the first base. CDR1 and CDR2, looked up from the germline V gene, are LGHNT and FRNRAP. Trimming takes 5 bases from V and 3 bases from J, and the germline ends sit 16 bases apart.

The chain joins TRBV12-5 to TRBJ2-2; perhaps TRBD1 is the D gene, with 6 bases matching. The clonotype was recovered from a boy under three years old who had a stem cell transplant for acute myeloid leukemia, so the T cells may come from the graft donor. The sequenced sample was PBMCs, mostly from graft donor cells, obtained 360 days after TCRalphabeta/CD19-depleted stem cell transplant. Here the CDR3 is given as CASGPGPSGDTGELFF. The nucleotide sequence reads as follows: TGTGCTAGTGGTCCCGGGCCCTCAGGGGACACCGGGGAGCTGTTTTTT.